A selection of T cell receptor beta chains follows, all from one sample in a study of technical replicates of blood from a handful of donors. Clones were read by immunoSEQ multiplex PCR, and TCRdb kept only the in-frame ones, dropping some. The profile shows approximately 90,000 clones, 95% of them singletons. The material sequenced was T cells isolated from PBMCs. The receptors stem from a human donor in good health. Both conserved end residues are part of each CDR3. Each record gives: J gene, clone size, D gene, V gene, CDR3 protein, CDR3 DNA. A D gene is named only where the DNA matches it firmly. Expanded clones are given a class, and other clones once, few, many or no size at all.

j_call: TRBJ2-1; clone_size: .; d_call: TRBD2; v_call: TRBV5-1; cdr3_aa: CASSWGGEQFF; cdr3_nt: TGCGCCAGCAGCTGGGGGGGAGAGCAGTTCTTC
j_call: TRBJ1-1; clone_size: .; d_call: .; v_call: TRBV19; cdr3_aa: CASKNSVAGEAFF; cdr3_nt: TGTGCCAGTAAAAACAGCGTCGCGGGGGAAGCTTTCTTT
j_call: TRBJ2-5; clone_size: .; d_call: TRBD2; v_call: TRBV7-6; cdr3_aa: CASSLAPAGGGETQYF; cdr3_nt: TGTGCCAGCAGCTTAGCGCCAGCGGGAGGTGGGGAGACCCAGTACTTC
j_call: TRBJ2-1; clone_size: once; d_call: TRBD1; v_call: TRBV27; cdr3_aa: CASSLDRASYNEQFF; cdr3_nt: TGTGCCAGCAGTTTGGACAGGGCCTCCTACAATGAGCAGTTCTTC
j_call: TRBJ2-7; clone_size: .; d_call: .; v_call: TRBV2; cdr3_aa: CASNRVKYYEQYF; cdr3_nt: TGTGCCAGCAACAGGGTGAAGTACTACGAGCAGTACTTC
j_call: TRBJ2-7; clone_size: .; d_call: TRBD1; v_call: TRBV27; cdr3_aa: CASSLSWKSLGQLYEQYF; cdr3_nt: TGTGCCAGCAGTTTATCGTGGAAATCCTTGGGACAGCTTTACGAGCAGTACTTC
j_call: TRBJ2-7; clone_size: .; d_call: TRBD2; v_call: TRBV30; cdr3_aa: CAWSVRTLAGGYEQYF; cdr3_nt: TGTGCCTGGAGTGTAAGGACGCTAGCGGGGGGATACGAGCAGTACTTC
j_call: TRBJ2-3; clone_size: .; d_call: .; v_call: TRBV9; cdr3_aa: CASGFAGASTDTQYF; cdr3_nt: TGTGCCAGCGGATTCGCGGGGGCGAGCACAGATACGCAGTATTTT
j_call: TRBJ2-1; clone_size: .; d_call: TRBD1; v_call: TRBV5-1; cdr3_aa: CASRRGTGSYNEQFF; cdr3_nt: TGCGCCAGCAGAAGAGGGACAGGTTCCTACAATGAGCAGTTCTTC
j_call: TRBJ2-5; clone_size: .; d_call: .; v_call: TRBV11-2; cdr3_aa: CASSLDLGSQETQYF; cdr3_nt: TGTGCCAGCAGCTTAGATCTTGGCAGCCAAGAGACCCAGTACTTC
j_call: TRBJ2-7; clone_size: .; d_call: TRBD1; v_call: TRBV19; cdr3_aa: CASSIPGQGSYEQYF; cdr3_nt: TGTGCCAGTAGTATACCCGGACAGGGGAGCTACGAGCAGTACTTC
j_call: TRBJ2-1; clone_size: .; d_call: TRBD2; v_call: TRBV18; cdr3_aa: CASSPPRAGLAYNEQFF; cdr3_nt: TGTGCCAGCTCACCCCCTCGAGCGGGACTAGCTTACAATGAGCAGTTCTTC
j_call: TRBJ1-1; clone_size: .; d_call: .; v_call: TRBV28; cdr3_aa: CASSLLAEVMNTEAFF; cdr3_nt: TGTGCCAGCAGTTTGTTGGCTGAGGTCATGAACACTGAAGCTTTCTTT
j_call: TRBJ1-5; clone_size: .; d_call: TRBD1; v_call: TRBV4-1; cdr3_aa: CASSQVVLQGGVLSNQPQHF; cdr3_nt: TGCGCCAGCAGCCAAGTTGTATTGCAGGGGGGAGTCCTTAGCAATCAGCCCCAGCATTTT
j_call: TRBJ2-7; clone_size: once; d_call: .; v_call: TRBV6-1; cdr3_aa: CASSEVGTPYEQYF; cdr3_nt: TGTGCCAGCAGTGAAGTTGGGACACCTTACGAGCAGTACTTC
j_call: TRBJ2-4; clone_size: once; d_call: TRBD1; v_call: TRBV11-2; cdr3_aa: CASSFTVGTGGRNIQYF; cdr3_nt: TGTGCCAGCAGCTTTACGGTAGGGACAGGGGGAAGAAACATTCAGTACTTC
j_call: TRBJ1-3; clone_size: .; d_call: .; v_call: TRBV30; cdr3_aa: CAWDRVSGNTIYF; cdr3_nt: TGTGCCTGGGACCGGGTCTCTGGAAACACCATATATTTT
j_call: TRBJ2-3; clone_size: .; d_call: TRBD1; v_call: TRBV7-9; cdr3_aa: CASSLGTGITDTQYF; cdr3_nt: TGTGCCAGCAGCTTAGGGACAGGGATCACAGATACGCAGTATTTT
j_call: TRBJ2-1; clone_size: .; d_call: TRBD2; v_call: TRBV29-1; cdr3_aa: CSVGWTSGDNEQFF; cdr3_nt: TGCAGCGTTGGGTGGACTAGCGGAGACAATGAGCAGTTCTTC
j_call: TRBJ1-5; clone_size: .; d_call: TRBD1; v_call: TRBV15; cdr3_aa: CATSGRQGANQPQHF; cdr3_nt: TGTGCCACCAGCGGGAGACAGGGGGCGAATCAGCCCCAGCATTTT
j_call: TRBJ2-1; clone_size: .; d_call: TRBD1; v_call: TRBV9; cdr3_aa: CASSVSSGTGFYNEQFF; cdr3_nt: TGTGCCAGCAGCGTGTCCTCCGGGACAGGTTTTTACAATGAGCAGTTCTTC
j_call: TRBJ1-1; clone_size: .; d_call: TRBD1; v_call: TRBV29-1; cdr3_aa: CSVAGTVILGMNTEAFF; cdr3_nt: TGCAGCGTTGCCGGGACAGTCATACTCGGGATGAACACTGAAGCTTTCTTT
j_call: TRBJ2-2; clone_size: .; d_call: .; v_call: TRBV5-1; cdr3_aa: CASRLRGGNTGELFF; cdr3_nt: TGCGCCAGCAGGTTAAGGGGAGGGAACACCGGGGAGCTGTTTTTT
j_call: TRBJ2-3; clone_size: .; d_call: TRBD2; v_call: TRBV2; cdr3_aa: CASSGERSGITDTQYF; cdr3_nt: TGTGCCAGCAGCGGGGAGCGTAGCGGGATCACAGATACGCAGTATTTT
j_call: TRBJ2-2; clone_size: .; d_call: .; v_call: TRBV7-6; cdr3_aa: CASSLPGAGTGELFF; cdr3_nt: TGTGCCAGCAGCTTACCGGGAGCAGGCACCGGGGAGCTGTTTTTT
j_call: TRBJ1-1; clone_size: .; d_call: .; v_call: TRBV5-1; cdr3_aa: CASSLIRQANTEAFF; cdr3_nt: TGCGCCAGCAGCTTGATACGTCAGGCAAACACTGAAGCTTTCTTT